The clone carrying this TCR beta chain was observed a handful of times. The antigen is unknown. During its preparation, the TCRbeta library received unique molecular identifiers. TCRdb re-called the PCR reads with MiXCR, one entry per CDR3 protein. The sample has around 450,000 distinct CDR3 sequences; about 17% are singletons. V was cut by 2 bases and J by 5 bases, with 8 bases left in between. This CDR3 region has 13 residues. The sample comes from a study of T-cell reconstitution after alpha-beta-depleted transplantation in children. Overall study results and limits: Several hundred expanded graft clones reportedly were the source of alpha-beta T cells about two months after transplant.

This chain links TRBV12-3 or TRBV12-4 with TRBJ2-3, with a tentative D call TRBD2 (5 bases). The source was PBMCs, mostly from graft donor cells, collected 360 days after TCRalphabeta/CD19-depleted stem cell transplant. This TCR was recovered from a boy under three years old who had a stem cell transplant for Wiskott-Aldrich syndrome, so the T cells may come from the graft donor. The CDR3 here is CASSLLGEDTQYF. The DNA of the CDR3 is TGTGCCAGCAGTTTATTGGGAGAAGATACGCAGTATTTT.